The 26 T cell receptor beta chains in this list originate from one sample, sequenced in a study of molecular identifiers for immune sequencing clone quantification. In TCRdb, the PCR reads were re-called with MiXCR into one record per CDR3 protein. Of more than 250,000 distinct CDR3 sequences listed, about 22% are singletons. The sample comprised naive CD8+ T cells from blood, with Jurkat cell RNA spiked in. Subset indicated: FACS-sorted CD8+CD4-CCR7+CD45RA+ naive T cells. Every receptor here comes from a human donor in good health. Some libraries in this study had Jurkat cell RNA spiked in.

This clonotype was counted at least ten times. CDR3 sequence (DNA): TGTGCCAGCAGCTCGTCAGGCGGGGGGAACTACGAGCAGTACTTC. This translates into CASSSSGGGNYEQYF. The chain joins TRBV13 to TRBJ2-7, with 8 positions matching TRBD2. The CDR3 spans 15 residues. Per germline, CDR1 PRHDT and CDR2 FYEKMQ (reference sequence). V trimming: 4 bases; J trimming: 3 bases; junction bases outside the gene matches: 8.

The CDR3 DNA reads TGTGCCAGCAGTTATCAAGGTTGGTGGGGCAGGGGGCTGTCTGGGGCCAACGTCCTGACTTTC. The encoded protein is CASSYQGWWGRGLSGANVLTF. The V gene is TRBV27, the J gene TRBJ2-6, with TRBD1 matching over 8 bases. The CDR3 runs 21 residues. V lost 4 bases and J lost 1; bases outside the gene matches: 18. Germline V gene sequence: CDR1 MNHEY, CDR2 SMNVEV (reference sequence).

On this clonotype: Since the CDR3 does not end with the conserved phenylalanine or tryptophan, this likely comes from a read error. This chain connects TRBV27 to TRBJ2-7, with D perhaps matching TRBD2 (6 bases). The CDR3 spans 15 residues. Germline V gene data show CDR1 as MNHEY and CDR2 as SMNVEV (reference sequence). V was cut by 5 bases and J by 0 bases, with 14 bases left in between. CDR3 coding DNA: TGTGCCAGCAGTCCTTCAGGAGGGAACTCCTACGAGCAGTACTCC. Translated, it gives CASSPSGGNSYEQYS.

This clonotype was picked up many times. The J gene is TRBJ1-5, the V gene TRBV20-1; weak D call: TRBD1 (5 bases). The germline gives CDR1 DFQATT, CDR2 SNEGSKA (reference sequence). CDR3 size: 12 residues. Between the trimmed V and J ends, which lost 2 bases and 4 bases, there was a span of 6 bases. The CDR3 DNA reads as TGCAGTGCTAGACAGGGTAATCAGCCCCAGCATTTT. This sequence encodes CSARQGNQPQHF.

This clonotype was seen many times. The CDR3 reads CAIKKSTGELFF. In DNA form, the CDR3 reads TGTGCCATCAAAAAATCCACCGGGGAGCTGTTTTTT. The chain recombines TRBV10-3 with TRBJ2-2; D remains unclear. The CDR3 consists of 12 residues. The V gene lost 7 bases and the J gene lost 4 bases, with 7 bases spanning the gap. Germline values: CDR1 ENHRY, CDR2 SYGVKD.

This clonotype was seen many times. The chain employs TRBV7-9 and TRBJ1-1; D might be TRBD1 (6 bases). The ends were cut back, 5 bases at V and 5 bases at J, with 24 bases in the middle. Germline V gives CDR1 SEHNR, CDR2 FQNEAQ (reference sequence). The CDR3 runs to 17 residues. The chain's CDR3 is CASSPSGAAGYMTEAFF. DNA of the CDR3: TGTGCCAGCAGCCCTTCGGGGGCGGCGGGCTATATGACTGAAGCTTTCTTT.

This clonotype was recorded many times. This chain joins TRBV7-9 and TRBJ1-5; D is unclear. V lost 3 bases, J lost 9 bases, and 9 bases lay in between. Germline lookup yields CDR1 SEHNR and CDR2 FQNEAQ (reference sequence). The CDR3 totals 12 residues. The CDR3: CASSFSSGPQHF. The CDR3 DNA reads TGTGCCAGCAGCTTCAGCTCGGGGCCCCAGCATTTT.

Concerning this clonotype: Since a much larger clone is just one base distant, this may be a read error. Here the CDR3 omits its conserved ending phenylalanine or tryptophan, so a read error is the likely source. V usage is TRBV10-3 and J usage is TRBJ1-1, with 7 bases identical to TRBD1. The ends lost 9 bases at V and 4 bases at J; junction bases unmatched: 8. CDR3 size: 13 residues. Germline CDR1 reads ENHRY; CDR2 reads SYGVKD. The CDR3 DNA follows: TGTGCCATACGACAGGGATTAGGCACTGAAGCTTTCTCT. Amino acid sequence: CAIRQGLGTEAFS.

This clonotype was recorded at least ten times. The CDR3 DNA follows: TGTGCCAGCAGTCCCGTCAGCGGGGGTTTGGAGACCCAGTACTTC. Translation gives CASSPVSGGLETQYF. This sequence joins TRBV12-3 or TRBV12-4 and TRBJ2-5; 8 bases match TRBD2. The CDR3 runs to 15 residues. Trimming removed 5 bases from V and 5 bases from J; junction bases left unmatched: 10.

The table lists this clonotype with many counts. This chain joins TRBV28 and TRBJ2-2; the D gene is possibly TRBD1 (5 bases). The CDR3 extends over 12 amino acids. Trimming cost V 4 bases and J 6 bases, with 6 bases left between them. Germline V CDR1 and CDR2: MDHEN, SYDVKM. In DNA, the CDR3 is TGTGCCAGCAGTTGGGGCTCCGGGGAGCTGTTTTTT. Translation gives CASSWGSGELFF.

The table lists this clonotype with a few counts. This chain joins TRBV12-3 or TRBV12-4 and TRBJ2-3, with 11 nucleotides matching TRBD2. V dropped 7 bases and J dropped 2; count of bases not matched to a gene: 5. This CDR3 has 15 amino acids. CDR3 nucleotides: TGTGCCAGCACCCTGGGACTAGCGGCCACAGATACGCAGTATTTT. Its translation: CASTLGLAATDTQYF.

In regard to this clonotype: A much larger clone differs from this one at a single base, so this may be a read error. The rearrangement uses TRBV13 and TRBJ1-5; D perhaps matches TRBD1 (6 bases). The CDR3 loop spans 15 amino acids. Per germline, CDR1 PRHDT and CDR2 FYEKMQ (reference sequence). CDR3 nucleotide sequence: TGTGCCAGCAGCTTTGGACAGAATAGCAAACAGCCCCAGCATTTT. Amino acid sequence: CASSFGQNSKQPQHF.

This clonotype has a single count. Just one base apart from a much larger clone, this may be a read error. The chain links TRBV6-5 to TRBJ2-3; 10 bases align to TRBD2. Germline V CDR1 and CDR2: MNHEY, SVGAGI. This CDR3 contains 16 residues. CDR3: CTSSSLAGGHTDTQYF. The CDR3 region has the DNA TGTACCAGCAGTTCTTTAGCGGGAGGTCACACAGATACGCAGTATTTT.

On this clonotype itself: This CDR3 fails to terminate in the conserved phenylalanine or tryptophan, so it likely reflects a read error. The genes are TRBV20-1 and TRBJ2-7; D gene ambiguous. The germline CDR1 and CDR2 sequences are DFQATT and SNEGSKA (reference sequence). V lost 3 bases and J lost 0, with 9 bases in between. This CDR3 region has 13 residues. CDR3 DNA: TGCAGTGCTAGCCAGACTCACTCCTACGAGCAGTACCTC. Its translation: CSASQTHSYEQYL.

This clonotype was counted ten times or more. The chain uses TRBV11-2 and TRBJ2-1; 10 bases match TRBD1. The CDR3 length is 16 residues. Germline V CDR1 and CDR2: SGHAT, FQNNGV. The ends lost 1 base at V and 0 bases at J; junction bases unmatched: 0. The CDR3 region is CASSLGDRGSYNEQFF. CDR3 sequence (DNA): TGTGCCAGCAGCTTAGGGGACAGGGGCTCCTACAATGAGCAGTTCTTC.

Notes on this clonotype: A much larger clone differs by one base, so this may be a read error. The J gene is TRBJ2-7, the V gene TRBV27; TRBD2 matches at 8 bases. This CDR3 contains 14 residues. The germline CDR1 and CDR2 sequences are MNHEY and SMNVEV (reference sequence). J was trimmed by 2 bases and V by 8 bases; bases with no gene match: 8. Written as DNA, the CDR3 is TGTGCCAGCGGTTCAAGCGGGAGTACCTACGAGCAGTACTTC. Translated, it gives CASGSSGSTYEQYF.

This clonotype was found many times. The rearrangement uses TRBV6-1 and TRBJ1-6; no firm D call. The CDR3 loop spans 14 amino acids. The V end lost 3 bases, the J end lost 7 bases, and 10 bases lay between the germline ends. CDR1 and CDR2 (germline): MNHNS, SASEGT. The CDR3 DNA follows: TGTGCCAGCAGTGAGTGGAACAGAAATTCACCCCTCCACTTT. Protein: CASSEWNRNSPLHF.

Worth noting for this clonotype: The junction shows a germline mismatch at one end, possibly a read error. V gene TRBV7-2 combines with J gene TRBJ2-7; D is ambiguous. Germline CDR1 reads SGHTA; CDR2 reads FQGNSA. This CDR3 is built from 11 residues. The CDR3 sequence is CAGSLGHEQYF. In nucleotides, the CDR3 is TGTGCCGGCAGCTTAGGCCACGAGCAGTACTTC.

A remark on this clonotype: A read error is possible here, since a much larger clone lies one base away. The rearrangement joins TRBV20-1 to TRBJ2-7; 7 bases agree with TRBD1. There are 14 residues in the CDR3. Germline CDR1 and CDR2: DFQATT and SNEGSKA (reference sequence). The DNA of the CDR3 is TGCAGTGCTTACCGGGACAGAGGGTCTGACGAGCGGTACTTC. This codes for CSAYRDRGSDERYF.

This clonotype was recorded only once. A much larger clone differs by one base, so this may be a read error. The chain uses TRBV4-3 and TRBJ1-3; possible D gene TRBD1, 5 bases. CDR3 length: 15 amino acids. CDR1 LGHNA and CDR2 YSLEER come from the germline V gene. CDR3 DNA: TGCGCCAGCAGCCAAGGGGGCGGCTCTGGAAACGCCATATATTTT. Translation gives CASSQGGGSGNAIYF.

The rearrangement joins TRBV4-3 to TRBJ2-3; D remains ambiguous. The CDR3 is 16 amino acids. V lost 1 base and J 3 bases, leaving 14 bases between the germline ends. Looked up from germline, CDR1 is LGHNA and CDR2 is YSLEER. CDR3 sequence (DNA): TGCGCCAGCAGCCAAGTTCGGACGGCCAGGACAGATACGCAGTATTTT. Encoded protein: CASSQVRTARTDTQYF.

This clonotype was detected only a few times. The chain carries TRBV27 and TRBJ2-3; D is possibly TRBD2 (6 bases). The germline V gene has CDR1 MNHEY and CDR2 SMNVEV (reference sequence). V lost 5 bases and J 2 bases, leaving 8 bases between the germline ends. The CDR3 is made up of 13 amino acids. The DNA of the CDR3 is TGTGCCAGCAGTACACTAGCCACAGATACGCAGTATTTT. This codes for CASSTLATDTQYF.

This clonotype was detected many times. The V and J genes are TRBV6-6 and TRBJ2-4; unclear D gene. Germline V gives CDR1 MNHNY, CDR2 SVGAGI (reference sequence). Deletions cut 0 bases from V and 0 bases from J, with 9 bases between. CDR3 length: 16 amino acids. The DNA for the CDR3 is TGTGCCAGCAGTTACTCAAGTGAGTTAGCCAAAAACATTCAGTACTTC. Residues: CASSYSSELAKNIQYF.

This clonotype came up a few times. The V and J genes are TRBV27 and TRBJ2-5; perhaps TRBD1 as D (5 bases). Germline-derived CDR1 and CDR2 are MNHEY and SMNVEV (reference sequence). V lost 3 bases, J lost 0 bases, and 14 bases lay in between. The CDR3 loop spans 16 amino acids. This CDR3 is CASSFLGDSYQETQYF. In DNA form, the CDR3 reads TGTGCCAGCAGTTTTCTGGGTGACAGTTACCAAGAGACCCAGTACTTC.

In this sample, this clonotype turned up a few times. The chain links TRBV14 to TRBJ1-2; no clear D gene. The V and J ends lost 1 base and 8 bases respectively, with 17 bases between them. CDR1 is SGHDN, CDR2 FVKESK, per germline. The CDR3 covers 15 residues. In DNA, the CDR3 is TGTGCCAGCAGCCAAGTTTCCGGATCCATGCTCGGCTACACCTTC. As protein: CASSQVSGSMLGYTF.

This clonotype has just a few counts. The J gene is TRBJ1-5, the V gene TRBV12-5, with unresolved D. V lost 2 bases and J 2 bases, leaving 13 bases between the germline ends. Germline V gene lookup returns CDR1 LGHNT and CDR2 FRNRAP. This CDR3 is built from 16 residues. CDR3: CASGLYVKIGNQPQHF. The CDR3 DNA reads TGTGCTAGTGGTTTGTATGTAAAAATAGGCAATCAGCCCCAGCATTTT.